This entry concerns a single T cell receptor (beta chain). This specimen belongs to a study of T cell changes during pregnancy in multiple sclerosis. Sequencing was performed with immunoSEQ multiplex PCR; in TCRdb, only in-frame clones are kept and a portion is missing. The sample holds around 61,000 clones, around 89% seen once. This TCR was recovered from a female donor in good health, enrolled as a control in a pregnancy study. Source: peripheral blood, taken in the first trimester of pregnancy.

CDR3 bases: TGTGCCAGCAGCCCCGTTGCGGACACTGAAGCTTTCTTT. Its protein product is CASSPVADTEAFF. J is TRBJ1-1 and V is TRBV7-3; no clear D gene. The CDR3 contains 13 residues. Trimming removed 5 bases at V and 3 bases at J, with 10 bases between. CDR1 and CDR2 from the germline V gene are SGHTA and FQGTGA.